The 4 T cell receptor beta chains listed next were all sequenced from one sample in a study of PD-1 blockade in mismatch repair-deficient tumors (dated by TCRdb to about 2017). Receptors were amplified or captured by the immunoSEQ multiplex PCR assay. Drawn from immuneACCESS, this table holds only the in-frame rearrangements with V and J called that TCRdb kept. Clones are partly lost; checked studies trace under half to an unresolved V gene and leave the rest unexplained. Counted in this sample were tens of thousands of clones; around 85% of them appeared once. The ten largest clones capture more than 2.5% of the sample. The time point label of this sample denotes: peripheral blood 12 weeks after first pembrolizumab dose. The specimen was peripheral blood, collected 12 weeks after starting pembrolizumab. All receptors come from an adult with mismatch repair-deficient cancer.

The chain employs TRBV6-5 and TRBJ2-2, with D perhaps TRBD1 (5 bases). With 0 bases removed from V and 6 bases from J, the gap between germline ends came to 8 bases. The CDR3 loop spans 14 amino acids. CDR1 is MNHEY, CDR2 SVGAGI, per germline. This CDR3 reads CASSYSQGSGELFF. The DNA of the CDR3 is TGTGCCAGCAGTTACTCGCAGGGTTCCGGGGAGCTGTTTTTT.

The V call is TRBV13, the J call TRBJ2-7; 10 bases agree with TRBD2. The germline V gene encodes CDR1 PRHDT and CDR2 FYEKMQ (reference sequence). This CDR3 spans 14 amino acids. The V and J ends lost 8 bases and 6 bases, in that order; junction bases with no gene match: 10. CDR3 bases: TGTGCCAGCCGAGCGAGCGGGAGGGAGGGCGAGCAGTACTTC. Protein product: CASRASGREGEQYF. The variable domain in full, with the rest retrieved from reference TRBV13 and TRBJ2-7, is AAGVIQSPRHLIKEKRETATLKCYPIPRHDTVYWYQQGPGQDPQFLISFYEKMQSDKGSIPDRFSAQQFSDYHSELNMSSLELGDSALYFCASRASGREGEQYFGPGTRLTVT.

The V call is TRBV10-2, the J call TRBJ1-1; tentatively, D is TRBD1 (5 bases). This CDR3 has 14 amino acids. V was pared by 6 bases and J by 4 bases, with 15 bases between. The germline gives CDR1 WSHSY, CDR2 SAAADI. The CDR3 loop reads CASRDRGWATEAFF. Here the CDR3 DNA reads TGCGCCAGCAGGGATAGGGGTTGGGCCACTGAAGCTTTCTTT.

This chain links TRBV5-1 with TRBJ2-3, with 10 bases identical to TRBD1. Germline CDR1 SGHRS, CDR2 YFSETQ. The CDR3 totals 17 residues. J was trimmed by 4 bases and V by 0 bases; bases with no gene match: 8. This CDR3 reads CASSLGRTGGHSDTQYF. The DNA of the CDR3 is TGCGCCAGCAGCTTGGGGCGGACAGGGGGTCATTCAGATACGCAGTATTTT.